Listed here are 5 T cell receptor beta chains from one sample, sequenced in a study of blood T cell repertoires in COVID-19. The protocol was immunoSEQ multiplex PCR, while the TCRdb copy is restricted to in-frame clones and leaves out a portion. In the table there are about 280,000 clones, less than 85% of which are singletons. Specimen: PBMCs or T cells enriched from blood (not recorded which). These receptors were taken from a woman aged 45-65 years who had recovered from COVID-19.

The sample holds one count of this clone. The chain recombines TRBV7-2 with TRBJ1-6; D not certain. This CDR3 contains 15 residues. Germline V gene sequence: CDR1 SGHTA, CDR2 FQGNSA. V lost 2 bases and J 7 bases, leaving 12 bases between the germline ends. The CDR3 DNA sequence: TGTGCCAGCAGCTTAATGAACAGCCAGAATTCACCCCTCCACTTT. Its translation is CASSLMNSQNSPLHF.

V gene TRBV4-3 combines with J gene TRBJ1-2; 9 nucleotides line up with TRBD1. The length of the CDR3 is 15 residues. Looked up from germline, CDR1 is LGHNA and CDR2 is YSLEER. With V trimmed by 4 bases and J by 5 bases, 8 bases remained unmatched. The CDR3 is CASSRQLDRGYGYTF. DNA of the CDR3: TGCGCCAGCAGCCGACAATTGGACAGGGGTTATGGCTACACCTTC.

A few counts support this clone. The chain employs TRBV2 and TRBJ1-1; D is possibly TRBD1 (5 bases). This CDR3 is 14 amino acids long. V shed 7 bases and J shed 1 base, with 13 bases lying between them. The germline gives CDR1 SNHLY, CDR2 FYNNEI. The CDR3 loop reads CASMQRQSNTEAFF. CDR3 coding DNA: TGTGCCAGCATGCAGAGACAGTCGAACACTGAAGCTTTCTTT.

The CDR3 nucleotides are TGTGCCAGCAGTTTGAGGCAGGGCGGACAGCCCCAGCATTTT. Protein sequence: CASSLRQGGQPQHF. The chain carries TRBV27 and TRBJ1-5; weak D call: TRBD1 (5 bases). Trimming took 3 bases from V and 7 from J, leaving 13 bases between them. The length of the CDR3 is 14 residues. The germline V gene has CDR1 MNHEY and CDR2 SMNVEV (reference sequence).

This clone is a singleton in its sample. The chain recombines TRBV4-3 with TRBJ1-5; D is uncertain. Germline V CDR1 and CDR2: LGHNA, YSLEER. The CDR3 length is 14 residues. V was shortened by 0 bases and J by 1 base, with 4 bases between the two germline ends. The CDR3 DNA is TGCGCCAGCAGCCAAGAAACAAGCAATCAGCCCCAGCATTTT. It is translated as CASSQETSNQPQHF.